The 9 T cell receptor beta chains below all came from one sample that was sequenced in a study of CD8 T cells in ankylosing spondylitis. Each CDR3 protein is one row after TCRdb ran MiXCR on the 5' RACE reads. The profile shows approximately 260,000 distinct CDR3 sequences, over 15% of them singletons. The sample was blood, either unsorted or a sorted T cell fraction (not recorded which). Every receptor here comes from a male donor with ankylosing spondylitis or in good health (not recorded which).

The genes are TRBV6-5 and TRBJ2-3; D not certain. CDR3 size: 15 residues. Germline V gives CDR1 MNHEY, CDR2 SVGAGI. Between the trimmed V and J ends, which lost 0 bases and 4 bases, there was a span of 11 bases. The DNA of the CDR3 is TGTGCCAGCAGTTACTCGAGTATCCTAGCAGATACGCAGTATTTT. It codes for CASSYSSILADTQYF.

The gene calls are TRBV7-8 and TRBJ2-3; D call uncertain. The CDR3 has 14 amino acids. V was cut by 4 bases and J by 6 bases, with 14 bases left in between. The germline V gene has CDR1 SGHVS and CDR2 FQNEAQ. In DNA form, the CDR3 reads TGTGCCAGCAGCTCAGACCCCGGTGATGATACGCAGTATTTT. Encoded protein: CASSSDPGDDTQYF. Full variable domain (outside the CDR3, taken from reference TRBV7-8 and TRBJ2-3): GAGVSQSPRYKVAKRGQDVALRCDPISGHVSLFWYQQALGQGPEFLTYFQNEAQLDKSGLPSDRFFAERPEGSVSTLKIQRTQQEDSAVYLCASSSDPGDDTQYFGPGTRLTVL.

The chain has TRBV29-1 and TRBJ1-1; D not resolved. The germline V gene encodes CDR1 SQVTM and CDR2 ANQGSEA. The V and J ends lost 7 bases and 3 bases respectively, with 12 bases between them. The CDR3 loop spans 12 amino acids. This CDR3 is CSAPTGYTEAFF. The CDR3 DNA reads TGCAGCGCCCCGACTGGGTACACTGAAGCTTTCTTT.

The J gene is TRBJ1-1, the V gene TRBV20-1; 9 nucleotides match TRBD1. J was trimmed by 3 bases and V by 1 base; bases with no gene match: 0. The CDR3 is 13 residues long. Germline V CDR1 and CDR2: DFQATT, SNEGSKA (reference sequence). CDR3: CSARGTGDTEAFF. The CDR3 region has the DNA TGCAGTGCTAGAGGGACAGGGGACACTGAAGCTTTCTTT.

This chain joins TRBV13 and TRBJ2-3, with a weak D call TRBD2 (6 bases). The CDR3 consists of 15 residues. The germline V gene encodes CDR1 PRHDT and CDR2 FYEKMQ (reference sequence). V was pared by 3 bases and J by 2 bases, with 12 bases between. This chain's CDR3 is CASSFDGRDTDTQYF. The CDR3 DNA follows: TGTGCCAGCAGCTTCGACGGGAGAGACACAGATACGCAGTATTTT.

V is TRBV5-1 and J is TRBJ2-7; 12 bases line up with TRBD1. The V gene end was trimmed by 4 bases and the J gene end by 7 bases; junction bases not matched to a gene: 6. This CDR3 comprises 14 residues. CDR1 and CDR2 (germline): SGHRS, YFSETQ. CDR3 sequence reads: CASSAGQGALEQYF. CDR3 coding DNA: TGCGCCAGCAGCGCGGGACAGGGGGCGCTTGAGCAGTACTTC.

There are many counts of this clonotype. V usage is TRBV27 and J usage is TRBJ2-3; TRBD2 matches at 9 bases. V trimming: 5 bases; J trimming: 5 bases; junction bases outside the gene matches: 5. Germline V gene sequence: CDR1 MNHEY, CDR2 SMNVEV (reference sequence). The CDR3 runs to 14 residues. The chain's CDR3 is CASSTRTSVDTQYF. The CDR3 region has the DNA TGTGCCAGCAGTACTCGGACTAGCGTAGATACGCAGTATTTT.

J is TRBJ2-2 and V is TRBV7-8; 10 bases fit TRBD2. J gave up 4 bases and V 8 bases, and 4 bases lay outside the gene matches. Germline assignment: CDR1 SGHVS and CDR2 FQNEAQ. The length of the CDR3 is 14 residues. In DNA, the CDR3 is TGTGCCAGCTCCCTAGCGGGAGTCACCGGGGAGCTGTTTTTT. Its translation: CASSLAGVTGELFF. The full variable domain, completed using reference TRBV7-8 and TRBJ2-2, is GAGVSQSPRYKVAKRGQDVALRCDPISGHVSLFWYQQALGQGPEFLTYFQNEAQLDKSGLPSDRFFAERPEGSVSTLKIQRTQQEDSAVYLCASSLAGVTGELFFGEGSRLTVL.

This chain uses TRBV24-1 with TRBJ2-5; 7 nucleotides agree with TRBD1. Germline V gene sequence: CDR1 KGHDR, CDR2 SFDVKD. The trim removed 3 bases at V and 4 bases at J, leaving 7 bases unmatched. The CDR3 sequence is 15 residues long. CDR3 residues: CATSDVRQGPETQYF. CDR3 nucleotide sequence: TGTGCCACCAGTGATGTCCGACAGGGTCCAGAGACCCAGTACTTC.